Listed below are T cell receptor beta chains from one sample, sequenced in a study of cytotoxic CD8 clonotypes in ibrutinib-treated CLL. Sequenced by immunoSEQ multiplex PCR; TCRdb stores in-frame clones only, minus some. Of 97,000 or so clones in the sample, around 80% were seen once. Material: PBMCs, obtained after 12 months of ibrutinib treatment. These receptors were collected from a human donor with chronic lymphocytic leukemia. Both conserved end residues are part of each CDR3. Each record gives: V gene, D gene, J gene, clone size, CDR3 protein, CDR3 DNA. D genes are given only for firm matches. Only part of the rows carry a size: once, few, many, or a class if the clone is expanded.

V: TRBV6-6
D: NA
J: TRBJ1-1
size: NA
CDR3: CASSYGEPEAFF
DNA: TGTGCCAGCAGTTACGGGGAGCCTGAAGCTTTCTTT

V: TRBV10-3
D: NA
J: TRBJ1-1
size: NA
CDR3: CAIKLRAGVNTEAFF
DNA: TGTGCCATCAAACTGCGGGCAGGGGTGAACACTGAAGCTTTCTTT

V: TRBV9
D: NA
J: TRBJ2-3
size: NA
CDR3: CASSVRLDHTDTQYF
DNA: TGTGCCAGCAGCGTTCGACTGGACCACACAGATACGCAGTATTTT

V: TRBV6-5
D: NA
J: TRBJ2-7
size: once
CDR3: CASSRGLGSHEQYF
DNA: TGTGCCAGCAGCAGGGGTTTAGGCTCTCACGAGCAGTACTTC

V: TRBV5-6
D: NA
J: TRBJ1-5
size: NA
CDR3: CASSLGHGQPQHF
DNA: TGTGCCAGCAGCTTGGGCCATGGTCAGCCCCAGCATTTT

V: TRBV6-6
D: NA
J: TRBJ2-3
size: NA
CDR3: CASRTDTQYF
DNA: TGTGCCAGCAGGACAGATACGCAGTATTTT

V: TRBV7-9
D: NA
J: TRBJ2-3
size: NA
CDR3: CASSLAGGSTDTQYF
DNA: TGTGCCAGCAGCTTAGCGGGCGGTTCCACAGATACGCAGTATTTT

V: TRBV7-2
D: NA
J: TRBJ2-7
size: NA
CDR3: CASSFLFSYEQYF
DNA: TGTGCCAGCAGCTTCCTTTTCTCCTACGAGCAGTACTTC

V: TRBV7-6
D: TRBD1
J: TRBJ1-1
size: NA
CDR3: CASSLPGQGNTEAFF
DNA: TGTGCCAGCAGCTTACCGGGACAGGGGAACACTGAAGCTTTCTTT

V: TRBV2
D: NA
J: TRBJ1-1
size: NA
CDR3: CASSARGHHGAEAFF
DNA: TGTGCCAGCAGCGCACGGGGACACCATGGGGCTGAAGCTTTCTTT

V: TRBV28
D: NA
J: TRBJ2-7
size: few
CDR3: CASSWTGATYEQYF
DNA: TGTGCCAGCAGTTGGACGGGGGCTACCTACGAGCAGTACTTC

V: TRBV7-9
D: NA
J: TRBJ2-1
size: NA
CDR3: CASSLVLTTYNEQFF
DNA: TGTGCCAGCAGCTTAGTTTTGACGACCTACAATGAGCAGTTCTTC

V: TRBV19
D: TRBD1
J: TRBJ1-3
size: NA
CDR3: CASSPQGQASGNTIYF
DNA: TGTGCCAGTAGTCCCCAAGGACAGGCCTCTGGAAACACCATATATTTT

V: TRBV18
D: NA
J: TRBJ2-2
size: NA
CDR3: CASSRGENTGELFF
DNA: TGTGCCAGCTCAAGGGGGGAGAACACCGGGGAGCTGTTTTTT

V: TRBV18
D: TRBD1
J: TRBJ2-6
size: once
CDR3: CASSPSRQGPVLTF
DNA: TGTGCCAGCTCACCATCCCGACAGGGTCCCGTCCTGACTTTC

V: TRBV27
D: NA
J: TRBJ1-5
size: NA
CDR3: CASSPGINQPQHF
DNA: TGTGCCAGCAGTCCGGGGATCAATCAGCCCCAGCATTTT

V: TRBV30
D: NA
J: TRBJ2-1
size: NA
CDR3: CAWSLGDYNEQFF
DNA: TGTGCCTGGAGTTTGGGGGACTACAATGAGCAGTTCTTC

V: TRBV28
D: TRBD2
J: TRBJ2-7
size: once
CDR3: CASSSGGPSSYEQYF
DNA: TGTGCCAGCAGTTCGGGGGGGCCTAGCTCCTACGAGCAGTACTTC

V: TRBV6-4
D: NA
J: TRBJ2-3
size: NA
CDR3: CASRADSYTQYF
DNA: TGTGCCAGCAGAGCCGACAGTTATACGCAGTATTTT

V: TRBV30
D: NA
J: TRBJ2-5
size: NA
CDR3: CAWSVLNRPEETQYF
DNA: TGTGCCTGGAGTGTTTTAAACCGACCCGAGGAGACCCAGTACTTC

V: TRBV2
D: TRBD1
J: TRBJ1-6
size: NA
CDR3: CASEENRGLTFSPLHF
DNA: TGTGCCAGCGAGGAGAACAGGGGTTTGACCTTTTCACCCCTCCACTTT

V: TRBV29-1
D: NA
J: TRBJ1-3
size: NA
CDR3: CSVDSGDRLSGNTIYF
DNA: TGCAGCGTTGATAGCGGGGACCGACTCTCTGGAAACACCATATATTTT

V: TRBV5-1
D: NA
J: TRBJ2-4
size: NA
CDR3: CASSLTGERVKNIQYF
DNA: TGCGCCAGCAGCTTGACGGGGGAAAGGGTCAAAAACATTCAGTACTTC

V: TRBV21-1
D: NA
J: TRBJ2-7
size: NA
CDR3: CASSKNGTHKRTYEQYF
DNA: TGTGCCAGCAGCAAGAACGGGACTCACAAGCGCACCTACGAGCAGTACTTC

V: TRBV5-4
D: TRBD2
J: TRBJ2-1
size: NA
CDR3: CASSFLAGESSYNEQFF
DNA: TGTGCCAGCAGCTTTTTGGCGGGGGAGAGCTCCTACAATGAGCAGTTCTTC

V: TRBV5-6
D: NA
J: TRBJ2-5
size: NA
CDR3: CASSFSVQETQYF
DNA: TGTGCCAGCAGCTTTAGTGTCCAAGAGACCCAGTACTTC

V: TRBV19
D: NA
J: TRBJ1-3
size: NA
CDR3: CASSADSGPGNTIYF
DNA: TGTGCCTCCTCGGCGGACTCCGGCCCTGGAAACACCATATATTTT

V: TRBV30
D: NA
J: TRBJ1-3
size: NA
CDR3: CAWSGGRFSGNTIYF
DNA: TGTGCCTGGAGTGGTGGCCGCTTCTCTGGAAACACCATATATTTT

V: TRBV6-6
D: NA
J: TRBJ2-2
size: NA
CDR3: CASTERVSATGELFF
DNA: TGTGCCAGCACCGAAAGGGTTAGCGCCACCGGGGAGCTGTTTTTT

V: TRBV6-1
D: NA
J: TRBJ1-3
size: NA
CDR3: CASSGQGNTIYF
DNA: TGTGCCAGCAGTGGTCAGGGTAACACCATATATTTT

V: TRBV19
D: NA
J: TRBJ2-5
size: NA
CDR3: CASSGVGETQYF
DNA: TGTGCCAGTAGTGGGGTAGGGGAGACCCAGTACTTC

V: TRBV5-6
D: TRBD1
J: TRBJ1-6
size: NA
CDR3: CASSAGTVEGDLHF
DNA: TGTGCCAGCAGCGCAGGGACAGTCGAGGGGGACCTCCACTTT

V: TRBV7-6
D: TRBD2
J: TRBJ2-7
size: NA
CDR3: CASSLETSGPYEQYF
DNA: TGTGCCAGCAGCTTAGAGACTAGCGGGCCCTACGAGCAGTACTTC